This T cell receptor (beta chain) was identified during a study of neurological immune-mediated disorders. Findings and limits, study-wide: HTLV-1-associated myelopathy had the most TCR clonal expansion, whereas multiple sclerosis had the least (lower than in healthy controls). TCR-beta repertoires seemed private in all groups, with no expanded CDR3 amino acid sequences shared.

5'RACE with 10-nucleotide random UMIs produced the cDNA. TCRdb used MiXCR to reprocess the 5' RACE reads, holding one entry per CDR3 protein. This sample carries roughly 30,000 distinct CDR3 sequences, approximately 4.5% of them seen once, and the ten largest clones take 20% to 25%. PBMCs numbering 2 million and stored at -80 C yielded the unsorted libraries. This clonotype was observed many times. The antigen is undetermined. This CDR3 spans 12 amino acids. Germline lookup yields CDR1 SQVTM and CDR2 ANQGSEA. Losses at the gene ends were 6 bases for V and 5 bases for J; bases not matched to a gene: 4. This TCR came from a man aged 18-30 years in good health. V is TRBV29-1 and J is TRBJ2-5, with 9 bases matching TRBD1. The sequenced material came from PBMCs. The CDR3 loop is CSVDRGGETQYF. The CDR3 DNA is TGCAGCGTCGACAGGGGGGGCGAGACCCAGTACTTC. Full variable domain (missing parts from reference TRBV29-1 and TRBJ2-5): SAVISQKPSRDICQRGTSLTIQCQVDSQVTMMFWYRQQPGQSLTLIATANQGSEATYESGFVIDKFPISRPNLTFSTLTVSNMSPEDSSIYLCSVDRGGETQYFGPGTRLLVL.